This T cell receptor (beta chain) was captured by sequencing in a study of cytomegalovirus exposure and HLA in healthy donors. Study-level background: In an earlier analysis, 95 million to 140 million unique TCR beta sequences were found from 150 million to 200 million T cells.

The germline V gene encodes CDR1 SGHDN and CDR2 FVKESK. The length of the CDR3 is 18 residues. With V trimmed by 0 bases and J by 2 bases, 13 bases remained unmatched. Primers included in the PCR were 60 Vbeta and 13 Jbeta primers. Libraries were prepared by immunoSEQ multiplex PCR; TCRdb keeps only in-frame clonotypes and omits some of them. The table has some 140,000 clones, 60% to 85% seen once. The sequenced sample consisted of PBMCs. The J gene is TRBJ2-7, the V gene TRBV14; 7 bases match TRBD1. The TCR comes from a woman aged 18-29 years in good health and CMV-seronegative. CDR3 DNA sequence: TGTGCCAGCAGCCAAGACACACCGTGGGGACAGCTTACCTACGAGCAGTACTTC. Its protein is CASSQDTPWGQLTYEQYF.